This entry is about one T cell receptor (beta chain). Antigen unknown. These data come from a study of T cells in localized non-small cell lung cancer. Findings of the study overall: T cell clonality was highest in uninvolved adjacent lung, above tumor.

Germline CDR1 MNHEY, CDR2 SMNVEV (reference sequence). This CDR3 comprises 14 residues. Deletions cut 5 bases from V and 1 base from J, with 11 bases between. Libraries were prepared by immunoSEQ multiplex PCR; TCRdb keeps only in-frame clonotypes and omits some of them. The table shows 30,000 to 35,000 clones, with 91% occurring only once. The sample here was peripheral blood mononuclear cells, taken before any cancer treatment. The J gene is TRBJ1-1, the V gene TRBV27; the D gene is possibly TRBD1 (6 bases). The sequence was collected from an older female donor with stage II lung adenocarcinoma. CDR3 protein: CASSGQQGNTEAFF. The CDR3 bases are TGTGCCAGCAGTGGGCAACAGGGGAACACTGAAGCTTTCTTT.